This passage covers 19 T cell receptor beta chains from one sample sequenced in a study of blood T cells in healthy people across ages. A second PCR of 7 to 11 cycles used a sample-barcoded 5' primer and a J-beta primer mix. Using its own MiXCR run on the 5' RACE reads, TCRdb lists one record per CDR3 protein. The sample holds some 880,000 distinct CDR3 sequences, about 34% seen once. Sequencing used blood. The receptors derive from a man younger than 35 in good health.

This clonotype appeared a single time. One end of the junction fails to match germline, which may point to a read error. CDR3 DNA: TGTGCCAGCAGTTTAAGCAGGGGACGGTCATCCAGGGAGTACTTC. Protein product: CASSLSRGRSSREYF. The V gene is TRBV12-3 or TRBV12-4, the J gene TRBJ2-1; the D gene is possibly TRBD1 (6 bases). The length of the CDR3 is 15 residues.

The V call is TRBV4-2, the J call TRBJ2-1, with 7 bases aligning to TRBD2. The DNA end favors TRBJ2-7, so the J call may be wrong. Germline V gives CDR1 LGHNA, CDR2 YNFKEQ. The CDR3 sequence is 13 residues long. This CDR3 is CASSQGREGEQYF. CDR3 bases: TGTGCCAGCAGCCAAGGCAGGGAGGGTGAGCAGTACTTC.

This clonotype was seen repeatedly, ten times or more. V is TRBV4-1 and J is TRBJ2-5, with D unresolved. This CDR3 has 13 residues. CDR1 MGHRA and CDR2 YSYEKL come from the germline V gene. With 4 bases removed from V and 4 bases from J, the gap between germline ends came to 10 bases. In DNA form, the CDR3 reads TGCGCCAGCAGCCCCAGGACCGGAGAGACCCAGTACTTC. Translation: CASSPRTGETQYF.

This clonotype was seen a handful of times. J is TRBJ2-5 and V is TRBV7-2; TRBD2 agrees at 8 bases. Looked up from germline, CDR1 is SGHTA and CDR2 is FQGNSA. The CDR3 has 15 amino acids. J lost 5 bases, V lost 5 bases, and 10 bases had no gene match. DNA for the CDR3: TGTGCCAGCAGCGTTAAAGCGGGGGCTAGGGAGACCCAGTACTTC. Its translation is CASSVKAGARETQYF.

In this sample, this clonotype turned up once. The chain combines TRBV14 with TRBJ2-1; 11 bases fit TRBD1. The CDR3 is 13 residues long. Trimming at V came to 4 bases and at J to 10 bases, leaving 3 bases not matched to a gene. Germline V CDR1 and CDR2: SGHDN, FVKESK. The CDR3: CASSRDRGGEQFF. In DNA, the CDR3 is TGTGCCAGCAGCCGGGACAGGGGGGGCGAGCAGTTCTTC.

This clonotype has only a few counts. The chain couples TRBV12-5 to TRBJ2-6; D possibly corresponds to TRBD1 (5 bases). CDR3 size: 17 residues. CDR1 is LGHNT, CDR2 FRNRAP, per germline. Deletions cut 1 base from V and 2 bases from J, with 12 bases between. CDR3 DNA: TGTGCTAGTGGTTTGGCGATCCAGGGTACTGGGGCCAACGTCCTGACTTTC. As protein: CASGLAIQGTGANVLTF.

This clonotype appeared many times. The V and J genes are TRBV4-3 and TRBJ2-4; a weak D match, TRBD2 (5 bases). Trimming took off 3 bases at V and 2 bases at J, with 11 bases between the two ends. CDR3 length equals 15 residues. Germline V gives CDR1 LGHNA, CDR2 YSLEER. The DNA of the CDR3 is TGCGCCAGCAGCCAGGGATCCGGGACCAAAAACATTCAGTACTTC. This gives the protein CASSQGSGTKNIQYF.

The table lists this clonotype with a few counts. The genes are TRBV18 and TRBJ2-5; either TRBD1 or TRBD2 may fit D (5 bases each). Trimming shortened V by 3 bases and J by 0 bases, and 14 bases separated the two germline ends. The CDR3 runs to 16 residues. Germline CDR1 reads KGHSH; CDR2 reads LQKENI. This chain's CDR3 is CASSPGPLGHQETQYF. CDR3 nucleotides: TGTGCCAGCTCACCGGGACCACTAGGGCACCAAGAGACCCAGTACTTC.

This rearrangement joins TRBV12-3 or TRBV12-4 to TRBJ2-5; no definite D call. The J call may be wrong; the DNA end is better matched by TRBJ2-7. This CDR3 has 12 residues. CDR3 region: CASSFGEYEQYF. The CDR3, as DNA: TGTGCCAGCAGCTTTGGGGAATACGAGCAGTACTTC.

This rearrangement joins TRBV11-2 to TRBJ2-1, with TRBD1 as a possible D gene (6 bases). The CDR3 runs to 14 residues. V lost 0 bases and J lost 5, with 8 bases in between. CDR1 and CDR2 (germline): SGHAT, FQNNGV. CDR3 in amino acids: CASSLETGHNEQFF. The DNA for the CDR3 is TGTGCCAGCAGCTTAGAAACAGGGCACAATGAGCAGTTCTTC.

This chain links TRBV5-5 with TRBJ1-1; tentatively, D is TRBD1 (5 bases). Germline-derived CDR1 and CDR2 are SGHKS and YYEKEE (reference sequence). V dropped 4 bases and J dropped 1 base, with 14 bases sitting between them. The CDR3 contains 15 residues. DNA of the CDR3: TGTGCCAGCAGCCCCTGGGGGGTAGCGAACACTGAAGCTTTCTTT. Residues: CASSPWGVANTEAFF.

This clonotype was detected many times. The rearrangement joins TRBV12-3 or TRBV12-4 to TRBJ1-1; D remains unclear. This CDR3 comprises 14 residues. The V end was cut by 3 bases, the J end by 2 bases, with 10 bases between. CDR3 protein: CASSLGDRNTEAFF. The DNA of the CDR3 is TGTGCCAGCAGTTTGGGAGACCGAAACACTGAAGCTTTCTTT.

The chain combines TRBV9 with TRBJ2-7; D may be TRBD1 (6 bases). V was pared by 4 bases and J by 6 bases, with 14 bases between. Germline loops: CDR1 SGDLS, CDR2 YYNGEE. The CDR3 covers 13 residues. The CDR3 DNA reads as TGTGCCAGCAGCCCCCTAAGGGGGAGCGAGCAGTACTTC. Residues: CASSPLRGSEQYF.

This clonotype was counted a few times. The rearrangement uses TRBV24-1 and TRBJ2-1; 13 nucleotides agree with TRBD2. The CDR3 is 14 residues long. Germline V gene lookup returns CDR1 KGHDR and CDR2 SFDVKD. V shed 7 bases and J 8 bases; nucleotides not matched to a gene: 4. In nucleotides, the CDR3 is TGTGCCACCAGCTTTGGGACTAGCGGGGATGAGCAGTTCTTC. This sequence encodes CATSFGTSGDEQFF.

This clonotype appeared a few times. This may stem from a read error, because a much larger clone lies one nucleotide away. This sequence joins TRBV5-1 and TRBJ1-1; D uncertain. The germline gives CDR1 SGHRS, CDR2 YFSETQ. The V end was cut by 0 bases, the J end by 1 base, with 7 bases between. The CDR3 loop spans 14 amino acids. As DNA, the CDR3 is TGCGCCAGCAGCTTGGGAGAGGGGAACACTGAAGCTTTCTTT. Amino acids: CASSLGEGNTEAFF.

The chain carries TRBV12-3 or TRBV12-4 and TRBJ1-2; D might be TRBD1 (5 bases). V dropped 5 bases and J dropped 5 bases, with 12 bases sitting between them. There are 13 residues in the CDR3. The CDR3 coding sequence is TGTGCCAGCAGTACGACGGGGCTATATGGCTACACCTTC. It yields the protein CASSTTGLYGYTF.

The rearrangement joins TRBV6-5 to TRBJ2-1; weak D call: TRBD1 (6 bases). Per germline, CDR1 MNHEY and CDR2 SVGAGI. The CDR3 is made up of 12 amino acids. CDR3 sequence: CAAGAFYNEQFF. The CDR3 DNA reads as TGTGCGGCAGGGGCTTTCTACAATGAGCAGTTCTTC.

This clonotype appeared a few times. The CDR3 DNA reads as TGTGCCAGCAGCCGCGTAGCGGATGGGTACAATGAGCAGTTCTTC. The encoded protein is CASSRVADGYNEQFF. V usage is TRBV7-2 and J usage is TRBJ2-1; D perhaps matches TRBD2 (6 bases). Germline V CDR1 and CDR2: SGHTA, FQGNSA. The CDR3 consists of 15 residues. V lost 5 bases to trimming and J lost 4 bases, with 15 bases between them.

The rearrangement uses TRBV4-2 and TRBJ1-4, with 9 bases fitting TRBD1. V trimming: 2 bases; J trimming: 3 bases; junction bases outside the gene matches: 10. This CDR3 is built from 18 residues. CDR1 is LGHNA, CDR2 YNFKEQ, per germline. CDR3: CASSQLTTQGASNEKLFF. In nucleotides, the CDR3 is TGTGCCAGCAGCCAACTTACTACACAGGGGGCTTCTAATGAAAAACTGTTTTTT.